Presented here are 14 T cell receptor beta chains from one specimen sequenced in a study of T cells in Graves' hyperthyroidism and ophthalmopathy. The TCR beta CDR3 regions underwent amplification using RNA transcripts as the source. During a first-round RT-PCR of the TCR CDR3, the HTBI primer set was used. TCRdb passed the multiplex PCR reads through MiXCR, listing each CDR3 protein once. The data contain fewer than 650,000 distinct CDR3 sequences, approximately 15% of them seen just once; the ten biggest clones take up roughly 7%. Sequences were obtained from blood. Receptors were obtained from a woman younger than 30 with Graves' ophthalmopathy.

Many counts were recorded for this clonotype. The J gene is TRBJ1-1, the V gene TRBV12-3 or TRBV12-4; no clear D. CDR3 length equals 15 residues. V gave up 2 bases and J gave up 1 base, with 11 bases separating them. The CDR3, as DNA: TGTGCCAGCAGTTTAACCCCGGCCGGGAACACTGAAGCTTTCTTT. Translation gives CASSLTPAGNTEAFF.

This clonotype was recorded at least ten times. The CDR3 reads CASSLTQGITEAFF. The CDR3 DNA reads TGTGCCAGCAGTCTCACTCAAGGGATAACTGAAGCTTTCTTT. V and J are TRBV7-3 and TRBJ1-1; no clear D gene. V was trimmed by 6 bases and J by 5 bases, leaving 16 bases between them. This CDR3 is 14 amino acids long. CDR1 is SGHTA, CDR2 FQGTGA, per germline.

This clonotype has at least ten counts. The V gene is TRBV29-1, the J gene TRBJ2-2, with D perhaps TRBD2 (6 bases). This CDR3 comprises 15 residues. CDR1 is SQVTM, CDR2 ANQGSEA, per germline. Trimming stripped 7 bases from V and 0 bases from J, with 15 bases between. DNA of the CDR3: TGCAGCGCTGGGAGGCGGAGCCCGAACACCGGGGAGCTGTTTTTT. It yields the protein CSAGRRSPNTGELFF.

Comments on this clonotype: This sequence may be a read error, since a much larger clone differs from it by one base. CDR3 sequence reads: CAGSSGGQRSNEKLFF. CDR3 DNA: TGTGCCGGCAGCTCTGGGGGACAGCGCTCGAATGAAAAACTGTTTTTT. J is TRBJ1-4 and V is TRBV11-1; TRBD1 matches at 7 bases. This CDR3 region has 16 residues. Per the germline V gene, CDR1 is SGHAT and CDR2 is FQDESV (reference sequence).

The sample holds many counts of this clonotype. The V call is TRBV6-2 or TRBV6-3, the J call TRBJ2-4; 9 nucleotides line up with TRBD1. With 2 bases clipped from V and 1 base from J, the junction kept 15 bases outside the gene matches. The CDR3 has 20 residues. The germline gives CDR1 MNHEY, CDR2 SVGEGT. For the CDR3, the DNA is TGTGCCAGCAGTTACAAGTTCAGGACAGGGGACCCTTTGGCCAAAAACATTCAGTACTTC. It specifies CASSYKFRTGDPLAKNIQYF.

The V and J genes are TRBV7-3 and TRBJ1-3; tentatively, D is TRBD1 (5 bases). The germline V gene has CDR1 SGHTA and CDR2 FQGTGA. The CDR3 is made up of 16 amino acids. The V end lost 1 base, the J end lost 3 bases, and 13 bases lay between the germline ends. CDR3 amino acids: CASSLIGGGNGNTIYF. CDR3 coding DNA: TGTGCCAGCAGCTTAATTGGGGGGGGAAATGGAAACACCATATATTTT.

In its sample, this clonotype was seen a few times. The chain joins TRBV14 to TRBJ2-1; maybe TRBD2 (5 bases). CDR1 is SGHDN and CDR2 is FVKESK in the germline V gene. This CDR3 has 15 residues. V was cut by 1 base and J by 5 bases, with 12 bases left in between. CDR3 residues: CASSQVRLRNNEQFF. Written as DNA, the CDR3 is TGTGCCAGCAGCCAAGTGAGACTAAGGAACAATGAGCAGTTCTTC. Based on the CDR3 plus reference TRBV14 and TRBJ2-1, the full variable domain is EAGVTQFPSHSVIEKGQTVTLRCDPISGHDNLYWYRRVMGKEIKFLLHFVKESKQDESGMPNNRFLAERTGGTYSTLKVQPAELEDSGVYFCASSQVRLRNNEQFFGPGTRLTVL.

There are many counts of this clonotype. The chain carries TRBV6-1 and TRBJ1-5, with TRBD1 identical over 7 bases. The CDR3 contains 17 residues. J lost 0 bases, V lost 6 bases, and 11 bases had no gene match. Germline CDR1 MNHNS, CDR2 SASEGT. CDR3 region: CASSPDRPPYSNQPQHF. The CDR3, as DNA: TGTGCCAGCAGCCCGGACAGGCCTCCTTATAGCAATCAGCCCCAGCATTTT.

The sample holds many counts of this clonotype. The rearrangement joins TRBV18 to TRBJ1-2; tentative D call: TRBD1 (6 bases). Trimming pared 1 base from V and 6 bases from J, leaving 15 bases between. Germline V gene sequence: CDR1 KGHSH, CDR2 LQKENI. The CDR3 loop spans 15 amino acids. The DNA for the CDR3 is TGTGCCAGCTCACCACAGGTGGCCAGGGGTGATGGCTACACCTTC. Amino acids: CASSPQVARGDGYTF.

The chain combines TRBV30 with TRBJ2-7, with D unresolved. CDR1 GTSNPN and CDR2 SVGIG come from the germline V gene (reference sequence). Trimming took 0 bases from V and 5 from J, leaving 14 bases between them. This CDR3 region has 14 residues. CDR3 nucleotide sequence: TGTGCCTGGAGTGTTTATGGCGCCAGGAACGAGCAGTACTTC. Protein: CAWSVYGARNEQYF.

This clonotype was counted many times. The chain joins TRBV7-2 to TRBJ1-5; the D is unclear. CDR1 and CDR2 from the germline V gene are SGHTA and FQGNSA. Trimming removed 5 bases from V and 2 bases from J, with 7 bases in between. The CDR3 is made up of 13 amino acids. CDR3 DNA sequence: TGTGCCAGCAGCCCCCGTCGCAATCAGCCCCAGCATTTT. This sequence encodes CASSPRRNQPQHF.

In this sample, this clonotype turned up many times. This chain links TRBV5-1 with TRBJ2-7; tentative D call: TRBD2 (6 bases). V lost 1 base and J 4 bases, leaving 18 bases between the germline ends. The CDR3 sequence is 16 residues long. CDR1 and CDR2 (germline): SGHRS, YFSETQ. CDR3 amino acids: CASSLTFRRGSYEQYF. Written as DNA, the CDR3 is TGCGCCAGCAGCTTGACCTTTCGGCGGGGCAGTTACGAGCAGTACTTC.

The chain joins TRBV28 to TRBJ2-1, with 14 nucleotides matching TRBD2. Germline values: CDR1 MDHEN, CDR2 SYDVKM. This CDR3 comprises 20 residues. Unmatched junction bases numbered 17, after V lost 6 bases and J lost 4 bases. The CDR3 DNA reads TGTGCCAGCAGCCAAAGACTAGCGGGAGGGTCTTCGCTTACTTACAATGAGCAGTTCTTC. Protein: CASSQRLAGGSSLTYNEQFF.

V is TRBV28 and J is TRBJ2-5; TRBD1 agrees at 12 bases. Trimming took 4 bases from V and 4 from J; bases not matched to a gene: 4. The CDR3 length is 15 residues. CDR1 is MDHEN and CDR2 is SYDVKM in the germline V gene. DNA of the CDR3: TGTGCCAGCAGTTCGGGACAGGGGGCGCGAGAGACCCAGTACTTC. It encodes CASSSGQGARETQYF.